The next 24 T cell receptor beta chains were all read from a single sample in a study of shared clonotypes between healthy human individuals. TCRdb's table, derived via immunoSEQ multiplex PCR, lists solely in-frame clones and lacks some. The repertoire consists of more than 900,000 clones, with 78% occurring once and the leading ten covering 0.5% to 0.65%. The sample was memory CD4+ T cells from PBMCs. Subset indicated: CD45RA-negative fraction. Every receptor here comes from a man aged 18-30 years in good health. Some clones in this sample may be carry-over from other donors' samples.

The count of this clone is one. The chain carries TRBV7-2 and TRBJ2-7; D gene unclear. The CDR3 contains 12 residues. The germline CDR1 and CDR2 sequences are SGHTA and FQGNSA. The V end lost 1 base, the J end lost 5 bases, and 6 bases lay between the germline ends. CDR3 DNA sequence: TGTGCCAGCAGCTTAGACCGGGACGAGCAGTACTTC. Protein sequence: CASSLDRDEQYF. Together with reference TRBV7-2 and TRBJ2-7, the CDR3 gives the full variable domain: GAGVSQSPSNKVTEKGKDVELRCDPISGHTALYWYRQSLGQGLEFLIYFQGNSAPDKSGLPSDRFSAERTGGSVSTLTIQRTQQEDSAVYLCASSLDRDEQYFGPGTRLTVT.

The chain has TRBV5-1 and TRBJ1-5; D remains unclear. Germline V gene sequence: CDR1 SGHRS, CDR2 YFSETQ. There are 15 residues in the CDR3. V dropped 0 bases and J dropped 3 bases, with 10 bases sitting between them. This CDR3 reads CASSLEGWDNQPQHF. The CDR3 DNA is TGCGCCAGCAGCTTGGAAGGGTGGGACAATCAGCCCCAGCATTTT.

The rearrangement joins TRBV28 to TRBJ2-7; tentative D call: TRBD2 (5 bases). Germline V gene lookup returns CDR1 MDHEN and CDR2 SYDVKM. V dropped 5 bases and J dropped 3 bases, with 17 bases sitting between them. The CDR3 totals 15 residues. The CDR3 loop is CASSGNGGRDYEQYF. CDR3 DNA sequence: TGTGCCAGCAGTGGGAATGGAGGCAGAGACTACGAGCAGTACTTC.

This clone has just one count. The CDR3, as DNA: TGTGCCAGCAGTGAATCAGCTACAGCGACTAAAGCTTTCTTT. This translates into CASSESATATKAFF. The gene calls are TRBV25-1 and TRBJ1-1; D is unresolved. The CDR3 has 14 amino acids. Trimming took off 1 base at V and 9 bases at J, with 15 bases between the two ends. CDR1 is MGHDK, CDR2 SYGVNS, per germline.

The rearrangement joins TRBV28 to TRBJ2-7; TRBD2 might be the D (7 bases). V lost 3 bases, J lost 2 bases, and 14 bases lay in between. CDR1 and CDR2 from the germline V gene are MDHEN and SYDVKM. CDR3 length: 15 residues. The CDR3 sequence is CASSLGGAAPYEQYF. In DNA form, the CDR3 reads TGTGCCAGCAGTTTGGGGGGGGCGGCTCCCTACGAGCAGTACTTC.

CDR3 residues: CASQVVLALKGFSYEQYF. For the CDR3, the DNA is TGTGCCAGCCAGGTAGTTCTAGCGTTAAAAGGGTTCTCCTACGAGCAGTACTTC. The rearrangement uses TRBV2 and TRBJ2-7, with a possible D match to TRBD2 (6 bases). The ends were cut back, 8 bases at V and 0 bases at J, with 26 bases in the middle. Germline V gene sequence: CDR1 SNHLY, CDR2 FYNNEI. There are 18 residues in the CDR3.

Comments on this clone: This sample also contains other DNA sequences that code for the same CDR3. This sequence joins TRBV9 and TRBJ1-1; no clear D gene. The CDR3 sequence is 14 residues long. In germline, CDR1 is SGDLS, CDR2 YYNGEE. The germline V and J ends were trimmed by 0 bases and 2 bases, with 8 bases remaining between them. This CDR3 is CASSVGRSNTEAFF. The DNA of the CDR3 is TGTGCCAGCAGCGTAGGTCGATCCAACACTGAAGCTTTCTTT. Drawing the rest from reference TRBV9 and TRBJ1-1, the complete variable domain is DSGVTQTPKHLITATGQRVTLRCSPRSGDLSVYWYQQSLDQGLQFLIQYYNGEERAKGNILERFSAQQFPDLHSELNLSSLELGDSALYFCASSVGRSNTEAFFGQGTRLTVV.

The gene calls are TRBV5-4 and TRBJ2-7; the match to TRBD2 covers 7 bases. CDR1 is SGHNT, CDR2 YYREEE, per germline (reference sequence). The V segment lost 3 bases and the J segment 7 bases; nucleotides outside the gene matches: 7. CDR3 length equals 13 residues. The CDR3, as DNA: TGTGCCAGCAGCTGGGGAGGGGACGGAGAGCAGTACTTC. Protein sequence: CASSWGGDGEQYF.

V gene TRBV19 combines with J gene TRBJ1-5, with no clear D. Germline-derived CDR1 and CDR2 are LNHDA and SQIVND (reference sequence). The CDR3 totals 12 residues. Trimming left V 6 bases short and J 4 bases short, with 7 bases between. The DNA of the CDR3 is TGTGCCAGTAGGCACATAAATCAGCCCCAGCATTTT. This translates into CASRHINQPQHF.

On this clone itself: This clone may be a read error of a much larger clone one base away. V usage is TRBV2 and J usage is TRBJ2-7; no definite D call. The germline gives CDR1 SNHLY, CDR2 FYNNEI. This CDR3 is built from 11 residues. With 5 bases removed from V and 5 bases from J, the gap between germline ends came to 7 bases. This chain's CDR3 is CASSFLDEQYF. CDR3 sequence (DNA): TGTGCCAGCAGTTTCCTCGACGAGCAGTACTTC.

V gene TRBV4-3 combines with J gene TRBJ2-1, with 8 positions matching TRBD2. The CDR3 runs to 17 residues. The V gene end was trimmed by 0 bases and the J gene end by 7 bases; junction bases not matched to a gene: 11. Germline CDR1 LGHNA, CDR2 YSLEER. The CDR3 DNA sequence: TGCGCCAGCAGCCAAGATCAATACGGGAGGGGGATAAATGAGCAGTTCTTC. Its translation: CASSQDQYGRGINEQFF.

The chain employs TRBV28 and TRBJ2-7, with D unresolved. V lost 3 bases and J lost 6, with 15 bases in between. Germline V lookup: CDR1 MDHEN, CDR2 SYDVKM. CDR3 length equals 14 residues. The CDR3 sequence is CASSFRLDQTEQYF. DNA for the CDR3: TGTGCCAGCAGTTTTCGGCTAGATCAAACCGAGCAGTACTTC.

The chain combines TRBV11-3 with TRBJ2-7; TRBD2 matches at 7 bases. Germline V CDR1 and CDR2: SGHNT, YENEEA. The CDR3 consists of 15 residues. Trimming took 1 base from V and 4 from J; bases not matched to a gene: 7. The CDR3 spells CASSLAAGASYEQYF. DNA for the CDR3: TGTGCCAGCAGCTTAGCGGCGGGAGCGTCATACGAGCAGTACTTC. The variable domain in full, completed from reference TRBV11-3 and TRBJ2-7, reads EAGVVQSPRYKIIEKKQPVAFWCNPISGHNTLYWYLQNLGQGPELLIRYENEEAVDDSQLPKDRFSAERLKGVDSTLKIQPAELGDSAVYLCASSLAAGASYEQYFGPGTRLTVT.

For this clone: A far larger clone lies a single base away; this is likely a read error. The V and J genes are TRBV6-1 and TRBJ2-6; no firm D call. Germline V lookup: CDR1 MNHNS, CDR2 SASEGT. This CDR3 is 13 amino acids long. V was cut by 2 bases and J by 2 bases, with 1 base left in between. The CDR3 spells CASSETGANVLTF. CDR3 sequence (DNA): TGTGCCAGCAGTGAAACTGGGGCCAACGTCCTGACTTTC.

The rearrangement links TRBV7-2 to TRBJ2-7, with D maybe TRBD1 (6 bases). Deletions cut 5 bases from V and 0 bases from J, with 17 bases between. CDR1 SGHTA and CDR2 FQGNSA come from the germline V gene. CDR3 length equals 16 residues. This CDR3 is CASSHNIADSSYEQYF. Here the CDR3 DNA reads TGTGCCAGCAGCCACAACATCGCGGACAGCTCCTACGAGCAGTACTTC.

The J gene is TRBJ1-6, the V gene TRBV5-4, with TRBD1 matching over 7 bases. This CDR3 is built from 16 residues. The trim removed 4 bases at V and 7 bases at J, leaving 11 bases unmatched. Germline loops: CDR1 SGHNT, CDR2 YYREEE (reference sequence). The CDR3 DNA follows: TGTGCCAGCAGCGGGGGGCCACAGGGGCGAAATTCACCCCTCCACTTT. Translated, it gives CASSGGPQGRNSPLHF.

The V call is TRBV10-3, the J call TRBJ2-7, with a possible D match to TRBD1 (6 bases). Germline V gene data show CDR1 as ENHRY and CDR2 as SYGVKD. Trimming stripped 10 bases from V and 3 bases from J, with 10 bases between. This CDR3 is built from 11 residues. The chain's CDR3 is CATRDNYEQYF. The CDR3 region has the DNA TGTGCCACACGGGACAACTACGAGCAGTACTTC.

The CDR3 region has the DNA TGTGCCAGCAGTTCACAGGGACCAGGGGGTTACAATGAGCAGTTCTTC. Translation gives CASSSQGPGGYNEQFF. This chain uses TRBV2 with TRBJ2-1, with TRBD1 identical over 7 bases. Germline CDR1 reads SNHLY; CDR2 reads FYNNEI. The junction had 11 bases not matched to a gene; V was cut back by 5 bases and J by 4 bases. The CDR3 loop spans 16 amino acids.

The CDR3 DNA reads as TGTGCCACCTCGGGGCCGAGCAATCAGCCCCAGCATTTT. Encoded protein: CATSGPSNQPQHF. V is TRBV2 and J is TRBJ1-5; D perhaps matches TRBD1 (5 bases). The CDR3 sequence is 13 residues long. Germline CDR1 reads SNHLY; CDR2 reads FYNNEI. V was clipped by 10 bases and J by 1 base, with 11 bases between them.

CDR3 nucleotides: TGTGCCAGCAGTTTTCAACGGACAGGGGGCTTCTACGAGCAGTACTTC. Amino acids: CASSFQRTGGFYEQYF. The rearrangement uses TRBV27 and TRBJ2-7; 11 bases fit TRBD1. CDR1 and CDR2 (germline): MNHEY, SMNVEV (reference sequence). The trim removed 3 bases at V and 3 bases at J, leaving 7 bases unmatched. The CDR3 is 16 amino acids.

The chain links TRBV2 to TRBJ2-3; TRBD1 matches 7 bases. The CDR3 runs 13 residues. Germline CDR1 is SNHLY and CDR2 is FYNNEI. Trimming cost V 8 bases and J 0 bases; bases outside gene matches: 2. The CDR3 coding sequence is TGTGCCAGCGGACAGGACAGCACAGATACGCAGTATTTT. Translating it yields CASGQDSTDTQYF.

The chain joins TRBV18 to TRBJ1-4, with 9 bases aligning to TRBD1. This CDR3 spans 17 amino acids. The germline V gene encodes CDR1 KGHSH and CDR2 LQKENI. J lost 5 bases, V lost 0 bases, and 7 bases had no gene match. The CDR3 DNA sequence: TGTGCCAGCTCACCACCGACAGGGGGGGTGAAGAATGAAAAACTGTTTTTT. Protein sequence: CASSPPTGGVKNEKLFF.

V gene TRBV5-1 combines with J gene TRBJ1-1; no firm D call. Trimming removed 5 bases at V and 6 bases at J, with 14 bases between. CDR1 SGHRS and CDR2 YFSETQ come from the germline V gene. CDR3 size: 13 residues. CDR3 sequence reads: CASSSGVSAEAFF. CDR3 nucleotide sequence: TGCGCCAGCAGTTCCGGGGTATCGGCTGAAGCTTTCTTT.

The chain links TRBV4-1 to TRBJ2-7; D gene ambiguous. Germline values: CDR1 MGHRA, CDR2 YSYEKL. The CDR3 runs to 13 residues. The V and J ends lost 4 bases and 4 bases respectively, with 11 bases between them. CDR3 in DNA: TGCGCCAGCAGCCGGGCCGGTAGTTACGAGCAGTACTTC. It encodes CASSRAGSYEQYF.